This passage covers 32 T cell receptor beta chains from one sample sequenced in a study of blood T cells in healthy people across ages (dated by TCRdb to 2013 to 2016). Receptors were amplified or captured by 5' RACE. Sequencing relied on an Illumina HiSeq 2500. The second PCR ran for roughly 6 to 11 cycles and used a J-beta primer mix along with a sample-barcoded 5' primer. TCRdb redid the processing of the public reads, applying fastp at Q25 and MiXCR, and retained in-frame beta chains. Each CDR3 protein appears once, grouped with its most common genes and DNA. This sample holds approximately 800,000 distinct CDR3 sequences; about half were observed only once. Jointly, the top ten make up over 15% of the sample. Material: blood. These receptors all stem from a man older than 75 in good health.

V and J are TRBV6-1 and TRBJ2-3; a weak D match, TRBD2 (5 bases). The CDR3 extends over 13 amino acids. CDR1 and CDR2 from the germline V gene are MNHNS and SASEGT. V was trimmed by 4 bases and J by 1 base, leaving 6 bases between them. CDR3: CASSAGGTDTQYF. In DNA form, the CDR3 reads TGTGCCAGCAGTGCCGGGGGCACAGATACGCAGTATTTT.

This clonotype was picked up many times. V usage is TRBV9 and J usage is TRBJ2-3; 7 nucleotides match TRBD1. The CDR3 has 15 amino acids. The germline V gene has CDR1 SGDLS and CDR2 YYNGEE. V lost 3 bases to trimming and J lost 3 bases; unmatched junction nucleotides: 7. CDR3 nucleotides: TGTGCCAGCAGCGGGAAGACAGGGCCTACAGATACGCAGTATTTT. Translating it yields CASSGKTGPTDTQYF.

The CDR3 DNA is TGTGCCAGCAGTGAAACGCGGGACAGGGAGTACTTC. Residues: CASSETRDREYF. The chain joins TRBV2 to TRBJ2-7; TRBD1 agrees at 9 bases. With 2 bases clipped from V and 11 bases from J, the junction kept 4 bases outside the gene matches. This CDR3 is built from 12 residues. Germline V gene sequence: CDR1 SNHLY, CDR2 FYNNEI.

This clonotype was seen once. The chain employs TRBV27 and TRBJ2-7; 10 nucleotides match TRBD1. Germline-derived CDR1 and CDR2 are MNHEY and SMNVEV (reference sequence). V shed 6 bases and J 0 bases; nucleotides not matched to a gene: 5. The CDR3 runs 15 residues. The CDR3 here is CASRGTGAGSYEQYF. CDR3 DNA sequence: TGTGCCAGCAGGGGGACAGGGGCGGGCTCCTACGAGCAGTACTTC.

V is TRBV29-1 and J is TRBJ2-7, with 11 bases fitting TRBD1. Germline-derived CDR1 and CDR2 are SQVTM and ANQGSEA. Losses at the gene ends were 3 bases for V and 0 bases for J; bases not matched to a gene: 1. The CDR3 runs 14 residues. The CDR3, as DNA: TGCAGCGTTGACGGGACAGGGGGCTCCTACGAGCAGTACTTC. Its translation: CSVDGTGGSYEQYF.

This clonotype was counted only a few times. CDR3 sequence: CASSIGTSGNEQFF. The CDR3 region has the DNA TGTGCCAGCAGTATTGGGACTAGCGGGAATGAGCAGTTCTTC. The V and J genes are TRBV12-3 or TRBV12-4 and TRBJ2-1, with TRBD2 matching over 12 bases. The trim removed 5 bases at V and 7 bases at J, leaving 3 bases unmatched. CDR3 length: 14 amino acids.

The chain combines TRBV6-1 with TRBJ1-2; unclear D gene. The CDR3 runs to 13 residues. With 6 bases removed from V and 7 bases from J, the gap between germline ends came to 15 bases. CDR1 is MNHNS and CDR2 is SASEGT in the germline V gene. In nucleotides, the CDR3 is TGTGCCAGCAGCGAAAGGGAGGGTTCTGGCTACACCTTC. It is translated as CASSEREGSGYTF.

This clonotype has ten or more counts. The genes are TRBV18 and TRBJ2-1; no reliable D call. CDR1 is KGHSH and CDR2 is LQKENI in the germline V gene. The CDR3 loop spans 11 amino acids. V lost 5 bases to trimming and J lost 9 bases, with 8 bases between them. CDR3 DNA sequence: TGTGCCAGCTCAACGGACGCTGAGCAGTTCTTC. It translates to CASSTDAEQFF.

The chain joins TRBV20-1 to TRBJ2-3; TRBD2 matches at 7 bases. Trimming removed 6 bases from V and 0 bases from J; junction bases left unmatched: 6. This CDR3 has 14 amino acids. Looked up from germline, CDR1 is DFQATT and CDR2 is SNEGSKA (reference sequence). The CDR3: CSASGGASTDTQYF. The CDR3 DNA reads TGCAGTGCCTCGGGGGGTGCTAGCACAGATACGCAGTATTTT.

J is TRBJ2-1 and V is TRBV5-6; 9 bases agree with TRBD1. The germline CDR1 and CDR2 sequences are SGHDT and YYEEEE. V was pared by 1 base and J by 4 bases, with 21 bases of the junction left unmatched. The CDR3 is made up of 21 amino acids. CDR3 amino acids: CASSLKLPGQGRASGYNEQFF. CDR3 nucleotides: TGTGCCAGCAGCTTGAAGCTTCCGGGACAGGGACGGGCAAGCGGGTACAATGAGCAGTTCTTC.

The chain recombines TRBV27 with TRBJ2-5; 8 nucleotides align to TRBD2. This CDR3 is 16 amino acids long. Germline trimming cut 2 bases from V and 11 bases from J; bases unmatched to any gene: 16. The germline V gene encodes CDR1 MNHEY and CDR2 SMNVEV (reference sequence). The chain's CDR3 is CASSLAPGLESVEQYF. CDR3 sequence (DNA): TGTGCCAGCAGTTTAGCTCCGGGACTAGAATCGGTGGAGCAGTACTTC.

This chain links TRBV19 with TRBJ1-1; maybe TRBD1 (6 bases). V shed 8 bases and J shed 3 bases, with 13 bases lying between them. Germline lookup yields CDR1 LNHDA and CDR2 SQIVND (reference sequence). The CDR3 is 13 amino acids. For the CDR3, the DNA is TGTGCCAGTGCAGGACAGAGGGACACTGAAGCTTTCTTT. This translates into CASAGQRDTEAFF.

There are many counts of this clonotype. CDR3 protein: CASSLLAGGSEQFF. CDR3 nucleotide sequence: TGTGCCAGCAGCTTACTAGCGGGAGGGAGCGAGCAGTTCTTC. The rearrangement links TRBV7-2 to TRBJ2-1, with 12 bases lining up with TRBD2. The V gene end was trimmed by 2 bases and the J gene end by 10 bases; junction bases not matched to a gene: 3. The germline gives CDR1 SGHTA, CDR2 FQGNSA. CDR3 length: 14 residues.

The chain links TRBV14 to TRBJ1-4; possibly TRBD1 for D (5 bases). Trimming pared 2 bases from V and 5 bases from J, leaving 12 bases between. Germline CDR1 and CDR2: SGHDN and FVKESK. The CDR3 contains 15 residues. The CDR3 reads CASSQPGITNEKLFF. The CDR3 bases are TGTGCCAGCAGCCAACCAGGGATAACAAATGAAAAACTGTTTTTT.

Details on this clonotype: The junction departs from the called germline gene at one end, perhaps through a read error. V and J are TRBV3-1 and TRBJ2-3, with 11 bases lining up with TRBD1. Germline-derived CDR1 and CDR2 are LGHDT and YNNKEL (reference sequence). This CDR3 has 15 residues. DNA for the CDR3: TGTGCCAGCAGCCAAGCCGGGACAGGGGGAGATACGCGGTATTTT. This translates into CASSQAGTGGDTRYF.

The chain employs TRBV2 and TRBJ1-5; no definite D call. Germline assignment: CDR1 SNHLY and CDR2 FYNNEI. The V end lost 2 bases, the J end lost 7 bases, and 12 bases lay between the germline ends. This CDR3 contains 14 residues. CDR3 amino acids: CASSESSGEQPQHF. Here the CDR3 DNA reads TGTGCCAGCAGTGAATCCTCTGGCGAGCAGCCCCAGCATTTT.

V is TRBV7-2 and J is TRBJ1-6; 8 bases line up with TRBD1. The germline gives CDR1 SGHTA, CDR2 FQGNSA. CDR3 length: 16 amino acids. Trimming took 5 bases from V and 8 from J; bases not matched to a gene: 11. Here the CDR3 DNA reads TGTGCCAGCAGCCCTCCGGGCAGGGGGCTTTATTCACCCCTCCACTTT. It codes for CASSPPGRGLYSPLHF.

CDR3 bases: TGCAGTGCTCCGAAGAGGGGTAGTGAGACCCAGTACTTC. Its protein product is CSAPKRGSETQYF. This chain connects TRBV20-1 to TRBJ2-5, with D tentatively TRBD1 or TRBD2 (5 bases each). The ends were cut back, 5 bases at V and 5 bases at J, with 15 bases in the middle. The CDR3 spans 13 residues. The V gene's germline CDR1 is DFQATT and CDR2 SNEGSKA (reference sequence).

The rearrangement links TRBV6-5 to TRBJ2-1; 8 bases are shared with TRBD1. With V trimmed by 2 bases and J by 12 bases, 0 bases remained unmatched. CDR1 MNHEY and CDR2 SVGAGI come from the germline V gene. This CDR3 has 11 residues. CDR3 bases: TGTGCCAGCAGTTACGGGACAGGGCAGTTCTTC. It codes for CASSYGTGQFF.

This chain links TRBV20-1 with TRBJ2-3; D perhaps matches TRBD2 (7 bases). The germline gives CDR1 DFQATT, CDR2 SNEGSKA (reference sequence). This CDR3 has 15 residues. V was pared by 6 bases and J by 5 bases, with 21 bases between. CDR3 region: CSALLSGGSIDTQYF. The CDR3 DNA sequence: TGCAGTGCCCTTCTCTCGGGGGGCTCTATAGATACGCAGTATTTT.

This clonotype was observed a handful of times. The chain recombines TRBV20-1 with TRBJ2-1; 13 bases agree with TRBD2. This CDR3 contains 13 residues. Germline CDR1 reads DFQATT; CDR2 reads SNEGSKA (reference sequence). V lost 6 bases, J lost 7 bases, and 3 bases stayed unmatched. CDR3 sequence (DNA): TGCAGTGCCGCGGGACTAGCGGGAAATGAGCAGTTCTTC. It is translated as CSAAGLAGNEQFF.

The table lists this clonotype with a few counts. This sequence joins TRBV7-3 and TRBJ2-5; a possible D gene is TRBD2 (6 bases). V dropped 3 bases and J dropped 0 bases, with 11 bases sitting between them. The CDR3 runs to 15 residues. Germline CDR1 is SGHTA and CDR2 is FQGTGA. This chain's CDR3 is CASSLSGLYQETQYF. The CDR3 region has the DNA TGTGCCAGCAGCTTGAGCGGGCTGTACCAAGAGACCCAGTACTTC.

The chain carries TRBV24-1 and TRBJ2-5; 7 bases match TRBD2. The DNA end favors TRBJ2-7, so the J call may be wrong. Germline CDR1 is KGHDR and CDR2 is SFDVKD. CDR3 size: 14 residues. The CDR3 sequence: CATGPQGLTYEQYF. The CDR3 DNA reads as TGTGCCACCGGGCCCCAGGGACTAACCTACGAGCAGTACTTC.

This clonotype was observed a few times. V gene TRBV28 combines with J gene TRBJ1-5, with no clear D. The ends were cut back, 5 bases at V and 10 bases at J, with 9 bases in the middle. Germline assignment: CDR1 MDHEN and CDR2 SYDVKM. The CDR3 runs 11 residues. The CDR3 region has the DNA TGTGCCAGCAGTGGCTCGGCACCCCAGCATTTT. Translated: CASSGSAPQHF.

The V call is TRBV5-1, the J call TRBJ1-4; D not certain. In germline, CDR1 is SGHRS, CDR2 YFSETQ. Trimming pared 4 bases from V and 0 bases from J, leaving 10 bases between. The CDR3 extends over 15 amino acids. Written as DNA, the CDR3 is TGCGCCAGCAGCCTCAATGATGCAACTAATGAAAAACTGTTTTTT. It codes for CASSLNDATNEKLFF.

Here the CDR3 reads CANQPGTGGWTQYF. The CDR3 DNA sequence: TGTGCCAACCAGCCAGGGACAGGTGGCTGGACCCAGTACTTC. The chain employs TRBV6-2 or TRBV6-3 and TRBJ2-5; TRBD1 agrees at 8 bases. The CDR3 runs 14 residues. V shed 10 bases, J shed 7 bases, and the junction held 14 bases outside the gene matches. Germline V gene sequence: CDR1 MNHEY, CDR2 SVGEGT.

The chain joins TRBV11-3 to TRBJ2-3, with TRBD2 identical over 7 bases. Germline CDR1 reads SGHNT; CDR2 reads YENEEA. The CDR3 runs 14 residues. Trimming took 1 base from V and 5 from J; bases not matched to a gene: 3. CDR3 sequence reads: CASSLVREKDTQYF. The CDR3 nucleotides are TGTGCCAGCAGCTTAGTGCGGGAGAAAGATACGCAGTATTTT.

This clonotype was counted between two and nine times. This rearrangement joins TRBV9 to TRBJ2-1; 11 bases match TRBD2. This CDR3 region has 17 residues. V lost 2 bases, J lost 0 bases, and 4 bases stayed unmatched. Germline assignment: CDR1 SGDLS and CDR2 YYNGEE. The CDR3 DNA sequence: TGTGCCAGCAGCGTTGGGACTAGCGGTTACTCCTACAATGAGCAGTTCTTC. Its translation: CASSVGTSGYSYNEQFF. Looking up the rest from reference TRBV9 and TRBJ2-1 gives the full variable domain: DSGVTQTPKHLITATGQRVTLRCSPRSGDLSVYWYQQSLDQGLQFLIQYYNGEERAKGNILERFSAQQFPDLHSELNLSSLELGDSALYFCASSVGTSGYSYNEQFFGPGTRLTVL.

About this clonotype: A clone one base away is much larger, so this may be a read error. The chain links TRBV29-1 to TRBJ2-4; D may correspond to TRBD1 or TRBD2 (7 bases each). Looked up from germline, CDR1 is SQVTM and CDR2 is ANQGSEA. V lost 4 bases and J lost 13, with 17 bases in between. The CDR3 extends over 12 amino acids. The CDR3 sequence: CSVGTGDYGQYF. The CDR3 DNA reads TGCAGCGTTGGTACAGGGGACTACGGGCAGTACTTC.

The chain combines TRBV27 with TRBJ2-6; TRBD1 is a possible D gene (7 bases). The CDR3 length is 18 residues. The V gene lost 4 bases and the J gene lost 0 bases, with 16 bases spanning the gap. CDR1 and CDR2 (germline): MNHEY, SMNVEV (reference sequence). The CDR3 sequence: CASSSLQGGRSGANVLTF. The CDR3 DNA sequence: TGTGCCAGCAGTTCCCTCCAGGGGGGACGCTCTGGGGCCAACGTCCTGACTTTC.

This clonotype was seen more than once but under ten times. The rearrangement links TRBV7-2 to TRBJ2-3; 9 nucleotides line up with TRBD2. V dropped 1 base and J dropped 4; count of bases not matched to a gene: 12. Looked up from germline, CDR1 is SGHTA and CDR2 is FQGNSA. The CDR3 runs to 18 residues. In DNA form, the CDR3 reads TGTGCCAGCAGCTTAGTGGCGGGAGGGCCCTCGGGGTCAGATACGCAGTATTTT. Residues: CASSLVAGGPSGSDTQYF.

This clonotype was observed a few times. The gene calls are TRBV12-3 or TRBV12-4 and TRBJ2-1; the match to TRBD2 covers 10 bases. This CDR3 comprises 20 residues. Trimming cost V 4 bases and J 0 bases; bases outside gene matches: 15. The CDR3 DNA reads TGTGCCAGCAGTTCCCGGACTAGCGGAGGCATAATGAGCTCCTACAATGAGCAGTTCTTC. As protein: CASSSRTSGGIMSSYNEQFF.